This section outlines one TCR beta chain sequence together with its context. This entry comes from a study of blood T cell repertoires in COVID-19. The protocol was immunoSEQ multiplex PCR, while the TCRdb copy is restricted to in-frame clones and leaves out a portion. This sample carries 250,000 to 300,000 clones, less than 90% of them seen once, and the ten largest clones take 4% to 4.5%. V trimming: 4 bases; J trimming: 2 bases; junction bases outside the gene matches: 4. Per the germline V gene, CDR1 is MNHEY and CDR2 is SVGEGT. CDR3 length equals 15 residues. The material sequenced was peripheral blood. The chain is built from TRBV6-2 or TRBV6-3 and TRBJ2-1, with TRBD2 matching over 8 bases. The origin of this receptor is a man between 60 and 75 years old with acute or convalescent COVID-19. Written as DNA, the CDR3 is TGTGCCAGCAGTTTGGAACTAGCGGCCTACAATGAGCAGTTCTTC. Protein sequence: CASSLELAAYNEQFF.